This TCR beta chain came from a study of cytomegalovirus exposure and HLA in healthy donors. Primers included in the PCR were 60 Vbeta and 13 Jbeta primers. Sequencing used immunoSEQ multiplex PCR; TCRdb keeps in-frame clones, though not all of them. The data show around 100,000 clones, roughly 73% seen once. The origin of this receptor is a woman younger than 45 in good health and CMV-seronegative. Input material: PBMCs.

The CDR3 bases are TGTGCCAGCAATGAGCCCTCTGGAAACACCATATATTTT. It codes for CASNEPSGNTIYF. This chain joins TRBV5-6 and TRBJ1-3, with D unresolved. The CDR3 has 13 residues. The ends were cut back, 6 bases at V and 0 bases at J, with 7 bases in the middle. Germline V gene data show CDR1 as SGHDT and CDR2 as YYEEEE.